Included here is one T cell receptor beta chain sequence, with context. Its specificity is unknown. This record belongs to a study of identical twins. Overall study findings and caveats: Abundant beta clonotypes from cord blood bore fewer insertions; memory repertoires lacked this pattern.

After removal of 3 bases from V and 7 bases from J, the junction contained 10 bases not matched to a gene. Germline V gene lookup returns CDR1 LNHDA and CDR2 SQIVND (reference sequence). The CDR3 has 16 amino acids. TCRdb analysed the 5' RACE reads with MiXCR anew, one entry per CDR3 protein. Of more than 400,000 distinct CDR3 sequences in the sample, around 15% were seen once. These same records also appear under a second study, on yellow fever vaccine responses in identical twins.

The sequence came from a woman between 18 and 29 years old in good health. The chain couples TRBV19 to TRBJ2-1, with 9 nucleotides matching TRBD2. The sample was CD4+ T cells sorted from blood. The CDR3 spells CASSIAGGLAANEQFF. DNA of the CDR3: TGTGCCAGTAGTATCGCCGGGGGACTAGCAGCAAATGAGCAGTTCTTC. Full variable domain (remainder filled in from reference TRBV19 and TRBJ2-1): DGGITQSPKYLFRKEGQNVTLSCEQNLNHDAMYWYRQDPGQGLRLIYYSQIVNDFQKGDIAEGYSVSREKKESFPLTVTSAQKNPTAFYLCASSIAGGLAANEQFFGPGTRLTVL.